The rows below give T cell receptor beta chains drawn from one sample of a study of PD-L1 blockade in urothelial cancer. The data were produced by immunoSEQ multiplex PCR, yet TCRdb's version contains in-frame clones alone and is incomplete. The sample yields 25,000 to 35,000 clones, around 87% seen once. The source was PBMCs, collected around atezolizumab (anti-PD-L1) treatment. These receptors were taken from a man in his forties or fifties with urothelial cancer. Both conserved end residues are part of each CDR3.

J,V,CDR3
TRBJ2-1,TRBV5-1,CASSLDGTSGSHRDEQFF
TRBJ1-2,TRBV6-6,CASSSSGPYYGYTF
TRBJ1-3,TRBV18,CASSPSPLGGAGNTIYF
TRBJ1-2,TRBV7-2,CASSSRGVRYTF
TRBJ1-2,TRBV7-8,CASSSRTGYGYTF
TRBJ1-5,TRBV30,CAWSVRGGVHNQPQHF
TRBJ2-5,TRBV30,CAWSVPRNQETQYF
TRBJ1-5,TRBV5-5,CASSLSRGDQPQHF
TRBJ2-3,TRBV30,CAWSVSLAESDTQYF
TRBJ2-1,TRBV7-9,CASTDTREEQFF
TRBJ2-7,TRBV5-1,CASSQTGIEQYF
TRBJ2-7,TRBV7-9,CASSPKYYEQYF
TRBJ2-7,TRBV2,CASREPGTGDGQYF
TRBJ1-4,TRBV5-1,CASSLDRGSEKLFF
TRBJ2-7,TRBV5-6,CASSSDDRGQYF
TRBJ1-5,TRBV2,CASSADREAYQPQHF
TRBJ1-2,TRBV27,CASSLGPNYGYTF
TRBJ2-4,TRBV6-1,CASSERSPGDIQYF
TRBJ2-1,TRBV5-1,CASSPGYNEQFF
TRBJ2-1,TRBV11-3,CASSLDTGSYNEQFF
TRBJ1-6,TRBV7-3,CASSSGGLVSPLHF
TRBJ2-1,TRBV7-3,CASSPRGDEQFF
TRBJ2-3,TRBV18,CASSPLRGGSTDTQYF
TRBJ1-5,TRBV30,CAWSVPRGRGNQPQHF
TRBJ1-2,TRBV30,CAWSEGQGSGYTF
TRBJ2-2,TRBV7-8,CASSAGVAGELFF
TRBJ2-7,TRBV27,CASSNTGGNEQYF
TRBJ1-2,TRBV2,CASRLPEPYGYTF
TRBJ2-5,TRBV28,CASSFPVRGETQYF
TRBJ1-6,TRBV4-1,CASSQDQAGVNSPLHF
TRBJ2-6,TRBV5-6,CASSRRGAGANVLTF
TRBJ2-5,TRBV11-2,CASSLERGARVAQYF
TRBJ1-5,TRBV5-6,CASSFLGGRQPQHF
TRBJ1-6,TRBV19,CASRPRGRDSPLHF
TRBJ2-7,TRBV6-1,CASGPDFYEQYF
TRBJ2-7,TRBV7-2,CASSLLSRDGEQYF
TRBJ2-7,TRBV6-5,CASRQGGYEQYF
TRBJ2-7,TRBV27,CASSLNLAREQYF
TRBJ2-7,TRBV2,CASLTGTEQYF
TRBJ2-1,TRBV13,CASSLSAGQGTPNKQFF
TRBJ2-5,TRBV7-9,CASSPVGGAMSQETQYF
TRBJ1-2,TRBV28,CASTSGRYGYTF